Shown below are 5 T cell receptor beta chains from a single sample sequenced in a study of shared clonotypes between healthy human individuals. The method was immunoSEQ multiplex PCR; TCRdb's version includes in-frame clones alone and lacks a portion of them. The sample records about 710,000 clones, just under 75% being singletons. The sequenced sample consisted of memory CD4+ T cells sorted from blood. Stated subset: CD45RA-negative fraction. All receptors derive from a woman aged 25 to 39 in good health.

The table lists this clone with a few counts. The V call is TRBV7-7, the J call TRBJ2-3; unclear D gene. Germline CDR1 is SSHAT and CDR2 is FNYEAQ (reference sequence). The CDR3 has 15 residues. Trimming pared 0 bases from V and 4 bases from J, leaving 11 bases between. The CDR3 reads CASSLAGKESDTQYF. In DNA, the CDR3 is TGTGCCAGCAGCTTAGCGGGAAAGGAGTCAGATACGCAGTATTTT.

The rearrangement joins TRBV28 to TRBJ1-3; a weak D match, TRBD1 (6 bases). CDR1 and CDR2 from the germline V gene are MDHEN and SYDVKM. The CDR3 extends over 15 amino acids. Trimming left V 1 base short and J 4 bases short, with 11 bases between. In DNA form, the CDR3 reads TGTGCCAGCAGTTTATTAGCAGGGGTAGGAAACACCATATATTTT. Translated, it gives CASSLLAGVGNTIYF.

The V and J genes are TRBV28 and TRBJ2-7, with 7 bases that match TRBD2. Germline CDR1 is MDHEN and CDR2 is SYDVKM. The CDR3 is made up of 15 amino acids. J lost 4 bases, V lost 7 bases, and 13 bases had no gene match. This chain's CDR3 is CASTHGREGRYEQYF. CDR3 bases: TGTGCCAGCACCCATGGGAGGGAGGGCCGTTACGAGCAGTACTTC.

The chain recombines TRBV19 with TRBJ1-1; 8 nucleotides line up with TRBD1. The CDR3 is 12 residues long. CDR1 and CDR2 (germline): LNHDA, SQIVND (reference sequence). The V gene end was trimmed by 5 bases and the J gene end by 10 bases; junction bases not matched to a gene: 6. The CDR3 loop reads CASSRQGQLAFF. The CDR3 DNA reads TGTGCCAGTAGTCGACAGGGGCAGCTAGCTTTCTTT.

The chain is built from TRBV10-3 and TRBJ2-1; tentative D call: TRBD1 (5 bases). Trimming cost V 4 bases and J 6 bases, with 19 bases left between them. CDR1 is ENHRY and CDR2 is SYGVKD in the germline V gene. This CDR3 region has 16 residues. DNA of the CDR3: TGTGCCATCAGTGGGGCTAACAGGTATAACGCCAATGAGCAGTTCTTC. It translates to CAISGANRYNANEQFF.